One sample yielded the 4 T cell receptor beta chains listed below, sequenced in a study of blood T cell repertoires in COVID-19. Method: immunoSEQ multiplex PCR; TCRdb's copy keeps in-frame clones and lacks some. The repertoire holds just under 100,000 clones, with 86% as singletons. The specimen was peripheral blood. The receptors derive from a woman aged 55 to 70 in a cohort sampled during active or convalescent COVID-19.

The rearrangement links TRBV4-1 to TRBJ2-1; 13 positions match TRBD2. V gave up 1 base and J gave up 10 bases; unmatched junction bases: 7. In germline, CDR1 is MGHRA, CDR2 YSYEKL. The CDR3 spans 16 residues. The CDR3 nucleotides are TGCGCCAGCAGCCAAGCGGGACTAGCGGGGTTATACGAGCAGTTCTTC. Translation: CASSQAGLAGLYEQFF.

V is TRBV7-8 and J is TRBJ2-5; weak D call: TRBD1 (6 bases). The CDR3 runs 14 residues. Germline loops: CDR1 SGHVS, CDR2 FQNEAQ. The V end lost 2 bases, the J end lost 5 bases, and 12 bases lay between the germline ends. The CDR3 bases are TGTGCCAGCAGCTTACAGGGGTCTTCGGAGACCCAGTACTTC. Protein: CASSLQGSSETQYF.

The chain links TRBV28 to TRBJ1-2, with a weak D call TRBD1 (5 bases). The germline gives CDR1 MDHEN, CDR2 SYDVKM. This CDR3 has 15 amino acids. Trimming stripped 2 bases from V and 0 bases from J, with 10 bases between. The CDR3 loop is CASSLDGGPNYGYTF. CDR3 DNA: TGTGCCAGCAGTTTAGACGGGGGTCCTAACTATGGCTACACCTTC.

This clone was counted once. The chain has TRBV6-1 and TRBJ1-5; TRBD1 matches at 10 bases. V was clipped by 2 bases and J by 7 bases; unmatched bases: 8. This CDR3 has 16 amino acids. Germline V gene data show CDR1 as MNHNS and CDR2 as SASEGT. The CDR3 DNA follows: TGTGCCAGCAGTGAACCCCCGACAGGGGGCCCCCAGCCCCAGCATTTT. Protein sequence: CASSEPPTGGPQPQHF.